This note documents a single T cell receptor (beta chain) sequence. This specimen comes from a study of T cell changes during pregnancy in multiple sclerosis. TCRdb's table, derived via immunoSEQ multiplex PCR, lists solely in-frame clones and lacks some. The sample lists some 100,000 clones, approximately 91% occurring once. Between the trimmed V and J ends, which lost 0 bases and 4 bases, there was a span of 22 bases. Germline V gene lookup returns CDR1 LGHNA and CDR2 YNFKEQ. The CDR3 is 19 residues long. The sample here was peripheral blood, taken in the second trimester of pregnancy. This TCR came from a female donor with multiple sclerosis, enrolled in a pregnancy study. The chain carries TRBV4-2 and TRBJ2-1; D is possibly TRBD1 (5 bases). The CDR3 nucleotides are TGTGCCAGCAGCCAAGAAAGTGCCAGGGAAGGCGGCGGTTACAATGAGCAGTTCTTC. Its protein is CASSQESAREGGGYNEQFF.